This T cell receptor (beta chain) came from a study of blood T cell repertoires in COVID-19. Overall study context: Samples representing acute and convalescent COVID-19 were sourced from the United States, Italy and Spain.

Source study methods: Amplification of reference gene primers was used by the study to estimate nucleated cell counts. Method: immunoSEQ multiplex PCR; TCRdb's copy keeps in-frame clones and lacks some. The DNA was the basis for D and trimming; V, J and clone size are from that table. The table records 250,000 to 350,000 clones, 90% of them present only once. This CDR3 contains 15 residues. Trimming shortened V by 2 bases and J by 3 bases, and 13 bases separated the two germline ends. Germline values: CDR1 SGHTA, CDR2 FQGTGA. Participants' reported clinical history set cohort assignment. The receptor was derived from a woman between 18 and 29 years old with acute COVID-19. The specimen was PBMCs or T cells enriched from blood (not recorded which). The J gene is TRBJ1-1, the V gene TRBV7-3, with a tentative D call TRBD1 (5 bases). CDR3 region: CASSLSKAGDTEAFF. The CDR3 coding sequence is TGTGCCAGCAGCTTATCTAAGGCGGGGGACACTGAAGCTTTCTTT. Using reference TRBV7-3 and TRBJ1-1 for the parts outside the CDR3, the full variable domain is GAGVSQTPSNKVTEKGKYVELRCDPISGHTALYWYRQSLGQGPEFLIYFQGTGAADDSGLPNDRFFAVRPEGSVSTLKIQRTERGDSAVYLCASSLSKAGDTEAFFGQGTRLTVV.